What follows describes a single T cell receptor (beta chain). There is no known antigen for this receptor. It has no much larger one-base neighbor in the sample; base qualities were not kept. The sample is drawn from a study of cytomegalovirus exposure and HLA in healthy donors (dated by TCRdb to about 2017). General notes on the study: In an earlier analysis of under 750 of the donors, less than 350 Gb of sequence data and roughly 100 million unique TCR beta sequences from 150 million to 200 million T cells were reported. An early release covering approximately 600 HLA-typed donors comprised 250 to 350 gigabases of sequencing data and 65 million to 100 million unique TCR sequences. Among the approximately 400 genotyped donors, 81% belonged to the genetic ancestry cluster associated with self-reported Caucasian donors. The aim of the study was to test whether cataloging public T cell receptors could identify signatures of past pathogen exposure. The T cell repertoires of under 700 subjects were profiled by immunosequencing and related to cytomegalovirus serostatus. A separate validation cohort of 100 to 150 different subjects was used in addition to the roughly 720-subject first cohort. To predict cytomegalovirus infection status, the study brought together high-throughput TCR immunosequencing, statistical association of individual TCRs with disease status, and machine learning. In a later analysis, previously published TCR beta repertoires from 500 to 750 donors were re-analyzed and high-resolution HLA genotyping was added so that TCR occurrence patterns could be studied. In the later analysis, no new phenotypic data were used to find candidate immune exposures; instead, reliance was placed on TCR beta sequences and their occurrence across donors. To decide whether each TCR beta V gene segment behaved as functional or pseudogenic, an earlier analysis of fewer than 750 of the donors relied on high-throughput TCR beta sequencing. Donor age, sex, ethnicity and CMV serostatus were compiled together with the repertoire data. A later genetic analysis used genome-wide SNP genotypes for 398 of the 666 donors, treating that subset as a discovery cohort. Every discovery cohort repertoire had been produced on one sequencing platform. HLA typing included class I and class II loci at four-digit resolution. The number of typed donors differed by locus: about 620-630 for A, B, C, DRB1 and DQB1; some 500 for DQA1; over 600 for DPA1; and around 470 for DPB1. Roughly five DR-DQ haplotypes were handled as single units for association and clustering, since linkage in the cohort was strong. On average, over 200,000 unique TCR beta nucleotide sequences were sequenced per donor among some 430 genotyped donors of the cohort, with around 19% of those sequences being non-productive.

In total, approximately 700 healthy bone marrow donors made up the cohort. At the time of sampling, every cohort member was nominally healthy, though immune exposures that went unrecorded were likely present. The donor tested CMV seronegative, placing the donor among the 350 to 400 seronegative members of the cohort. Every donor gave a peripheral blood sample, and the peripheral blood mononuclear cells from that sample were used for TCR beta sequencing. The Qiagen DNeasy Blood Extraction Kit was used to extract genomic DNA from the blood cell samples. Beyond this particular receptor, the publication reports: When HLA alleles, especially DR and DQ, strongly co-occurred, TCR associations were difficult to assign to individual alleles. In a later analysis, the rate of TCR association differed among HLA loci, with DRB1 alleles having the most associated TCRs and HLA-C alleles having the fewest. Compared with the approximately 710-donor mean, donors in an Asian-associated ancestry cluster had fewer N-insertions in productive TCRs, according to a later genetic analysis. The study listed around 160 TCR beta chains as associated with cytomegalovirus. The authors suggested that the approach could potentially be generalized to other disease states and immunological phenotypes. In this cohort, only TCR beta chains were sequenced, and detectable features were limited by the absence of alpha or paired-chain data. According to a later analysis, most CMV-associated TCR beta chains appeared to be HLA-restricted, and the HLA associations seemed to be driven largely by CMV exposure. A few of the identified cytomegalovirus-associated TCR beta chains were confirmed in vitro to be specific for cytomegalovirus antigens. The earlier analysis of some 540 of the donors excluded roughly 16 rarely observed V segments, including chromosome 9 orphons, because counts were too low. Cytomegalovirus status was reported to be diagnosed by the classifier with high specificity and sensitivity in both the original and validation cohorts. Correlated functional status among segregating V segments might reflect linkage disequilibrium, but an unknown experimental factor could not be ruled out. A later analysis reported that several top co-occurrence clusters appeared linked to parvovirus B19, influenza, CMV and Epstein-Barr virus. Sequencing depth was assumed to be roughly uniform across donors in the presence/absence analyses, though that assumption may not hold. Most TCR sequences were seen in very few donors, while some public TCRs were found in many individuals. In an earlier analysis of about 540 of the donors, most TCR beta V segments were observed in productive rearrangements about 87% or about 30% of the time, broadly matching IMGT annotations. The sequencing pipeline was judged likely to have produced a cluster of highly shared sequence variants as a technical artifact. Because HLA typing was unavailable for some donors at each locus, only the typed subset was used in association tests. In a later genetic analysis, a missense DCLRE1C variant was associated with V-gene and J-gene trimming of TCR beta chains, and the association was replicated in an independent cohort. CMV serostatus was the only immune exposure information available for the cohort. Specific HLA alleles were associated with 16,951 TCR beta sequences at a false discovery rate of 0.05 in a later analysis. A further reported finding was that TCR beta sequences accurately predicted the HLA-A and HLA-B alleles for most subjects in the first cohort. In a later analysis, HLA-associated TCR beta chains were found to be more clonally expanded and to have lower generation probabilities than equally common non-associated chains.

Preparation of the library involved the immunoSEQ multiplex PCR assay. A mixture of 60 forward primers for TCR Vbeta segments and 13 reverse primers for TCR Jbeta segments was used in the multiplex PCR. The CDR3 region of rearranged TCR beta genes was amplified from genomic DNA by a multiplex PCR assay. On the Illumina HiSeq System, the amplified TCR beta libraries were sequenced as 87-base-pair reads. For the original study's pipeline: A later analysis tallied 75 million to 85 million unique TCR beta chains across the 610 or so repertoires, and around 10 million of those chains were shared by two or more donors. Raw reads were error-corrected and collapsed into unique sequences by a nearest-neighbor algorithm in which closely related sequences were merged to remove PCR and sequencing errors. To assign V, D and J gene segments, CDR3 sequences were aligned to IMGT reference sequences. For a sequence to be retained, at least a six-nucleotide match to both a V gene segment and a J gene segment was required. Rearrangements were called productive when the CDR3 lacked stop codons and stayed in frame with V and J; all others were non-productive. Following IMGT convention, CDR3 was defined as the stretch from the second conserved V-encoded cysteine to the conserved J-encoded phenylalanine. The earlier analysis of 450 to 750 of the donors excluded any sequence lacking an unambiguous match to a single V gene segment. In an earlier analysis of about 590 of the donors, a V segment was called functional when productive rearrangements were above 56.7%, and segregating when the standard deviation between donors exceeded 5%. A statistical classification framework was built for diagnosing cytomegalovirus status from the catalog of TCR beta chain sequences. In a later analysis, TCR nucleotide sequences were compared against IMGT/GENE-DB human TR gene sequences so that V and J genes could be assigned. In a later analysis, CDR3 sequences and most-parsimonious VDJ recombination scenarios were assigned using the TCRdist pipeline. In a later analysis, each TCR beta chain was defined by its CDR3 amino acid sequence together with its V-gene family, and reads without a unique V-gene family were excluded. In a later analysis, 500 to 650 highly shared, low-generation-probability nucleotide sequences were removed to address suspected cross-contamination and a sequencing artifact. For each public chain, a later analysis derived a clonal expansion index from normalized ranks of inferred template counts within each repertoire. In a later analysis, generation probabilities were computed with a VDJ recombination model fitted to out-of-frame rearrangements, and the resulting probabilities were checked against IGoR. In a later analysis, TCR-TCR, TCR-HLA and TCR-CMV co-occurrence was scored with hypergeometric tests, and a repertoire-size bias correction was applied to TCR pairs. To estimate false discovery rates, a later analysis permuted the HLA or CMV assignments 20 times. In a later analysis, co-occurring TCRs were grouped using DBSCAN, and TCRdist sequence similarity was added for clustering within HLA-allele-positive subsets. Repertoires with fewer than 30,000 or more than 120,000 public chains were left out of co-occurrence clustering, as were four to six repertoires with anomalous nucleotide sharing. The clones in this table, taken by TCRdb from immuneACCESS, are in-frame only. Not every clone is retained; where verified, under half of the shortfall comes from an unresolved V gene, and the cause of the rest is unknown. From that table come the V and J calls and clone size; the DNA was used to work out D and trimming. This sample comprises 150,000 or so clones, over 65% of them detected only once. The top ten constitute about 4% of the sample.

This TCR was sampled from a woman between 40 and 55 years old in good health and CMV-seronegative. Sequences were obtained from PBMCs.

The DNA is as follows: TGCAGCGTTGATCAGGGACAGGGGGCTTCTACCGGCTACACCTTC. Its protein reads: CSVDQGQGASTGYTF. The V and J genes are TRBV29-1 and TRBJ1-2; the central 12 bases match TRBD1. Clipping removes 3 bases from V and 8 bases from J, with 10 as the unmatched junction base count. The germline V gene sets CDR1 to SQVTM and CDR2 to ANQGSEA. The CDR3 runs 15 amino acids, cysteine and phenylalanine included. The entry retains the CDR3 DNA only, 45 bases that are in frame from base 1. Reference TRBV29-1 and TRBJ1-2 proteins supply the regions before and after the CDR3; the full variable domain is: SAVISQKPSRDICQRGTSLTIQCQVDSQVTMMFWYRQQPGQSLTLIATANQGSEATYESGFVIDKFPISRPNLTFSTLTVSNMSPEDSSIYLCSVDQGQGASTGYTFGSGTRLTVV.